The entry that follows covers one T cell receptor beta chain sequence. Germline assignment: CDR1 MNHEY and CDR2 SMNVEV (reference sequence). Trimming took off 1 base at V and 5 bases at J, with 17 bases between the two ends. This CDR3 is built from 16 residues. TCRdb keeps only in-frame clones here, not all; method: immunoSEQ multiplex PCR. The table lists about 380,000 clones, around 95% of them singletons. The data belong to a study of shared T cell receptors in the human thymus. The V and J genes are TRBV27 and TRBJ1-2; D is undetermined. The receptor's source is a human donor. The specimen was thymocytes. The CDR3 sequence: CASSLLFEGRGYGYTF. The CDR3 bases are TGTGCCAGCAGTTTATTGTTTGAGGGCCGTGGGTATGGCTACACCTTC.